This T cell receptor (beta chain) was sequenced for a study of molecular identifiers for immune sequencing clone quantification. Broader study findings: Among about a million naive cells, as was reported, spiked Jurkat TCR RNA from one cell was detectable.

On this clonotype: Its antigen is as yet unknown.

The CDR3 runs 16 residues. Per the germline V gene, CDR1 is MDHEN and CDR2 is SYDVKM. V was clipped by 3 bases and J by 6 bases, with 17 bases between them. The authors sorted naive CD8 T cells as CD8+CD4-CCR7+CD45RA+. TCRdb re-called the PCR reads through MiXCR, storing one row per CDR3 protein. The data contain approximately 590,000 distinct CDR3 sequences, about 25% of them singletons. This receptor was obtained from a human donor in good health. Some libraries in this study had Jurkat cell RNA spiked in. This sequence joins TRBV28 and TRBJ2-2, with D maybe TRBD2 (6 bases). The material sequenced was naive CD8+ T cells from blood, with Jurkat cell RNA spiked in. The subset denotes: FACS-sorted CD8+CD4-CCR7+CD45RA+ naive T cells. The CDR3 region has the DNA TGTGCCAGCAGTTTTTCTCCGGGAGATGGGTCCGGGGAGCTGTTTTTT. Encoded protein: CASSFSPGDGSGELFF.